The clone carrying this T cell receptor (beta chain) was seen once. The data originate from a study of PD-L1 blockade in urothelial cancer. Turning to the study itself: Blood samples contained a median about 130,000 T cells.

Noted time point: pretreatment peripheral blood. The V gene's germline CDR1 is SGHVS and CDR2 FNYEAQ. V trimming: 3 bases; J trimming: 5 bases; junction bases outside the gene matches: 5. The CDR3 length is 16 residues. Spike-ins of synthetic TCR analog templates went into each PCR. The table came from immunoSEQ multiplex PCR; TCRdb's copy has only in-frame clones and leaves some out. The table shows tens of thousands of clones, with about nine tenths occurring only once. The rearrangement uses TRBV7-6 and TRBJ2-2; 11 bases agree with TRBD2. Material: PBMCs, obtained around atezolizumab (anti-PD-L1) treatment. The receptor was isolated from a man in his 70s with urothelial cancer. The CDR3, as DNA: TGTGCCAGCAGCTTGGGGGGACTAGCGGCTACCGGGGAGCTGTTTTTT. Its protein product is CASSLGGLAATGELFF.